This T cell receptor beta chain was profiled in a study of T cells after somatic rescue of genetic block. The V gene's germline CDR1 is SEHNR and CDR2 FQNEAQ (reference sequence). This CDR3 has 17 residues. Between the trimmed V and J ends, which lost 5 bases and 0 bases, there was a span of 16 bases. This table comes from immunoSEQ multiplex PCR, and its TCRdb copy is limited to in-frame clones, with some not included. The repertoire holds approximately 11,000 clones, with approximately 72% as singletons. The rearrangement joins TRBV7-9 to TRBJ1-4; weak D call: TRBD1 (6 bases). The TCR originated in a boy aged 10-17 years. Source material: peripheral blood mononuclear cells (PBMCs). CDR3: CASSPIGGAATNEKLFF. In DNA form, the CDR3 reads TGTGCCAGCAGCCCCATAGGGGGAGCTGCAACTAATGAAAAACTGTTTTTT.